The rows below give T cell receptor beta chains drawn from one sample of a study of T-cell memory formation after mild COVID-19. TCRdb reprocessed the 5' RACE reads via MiXCR and lists one record per CDR3 protein. Here the sample spans over 350,000 distinct CDR3 sequences, roughly 24% being singletons. Sequences were obtained from PBMCs or a T cell subset sorted from them (not recorded which). Receptors were obtained from an adult woman who had mild COVID-19 (a few samples of this study predate the infection). Cell type and time point are not known. CDR3s include the opening cysteine and the closing phenylalanine or tryptophan. The order of the fields is D gene, V gene, J gene, clone size, CDR3 DNA, CDR3 protein. D genes are given only for firm matches. Clone size is not always given. Where it is, it says once, few, many or a class for expanded clones.

d_call: TRBD2
v_call: TRBV5-1
j_call: TRBJ2-1
clone_size: NA
cdr3_nt: TGCGCCAGCCGCCCCGCCAGCGGGAGGGGTAATGAGCAGTTCTTC
cdr3_aa: CASRPASGRGNEQFF

d_call: TRBD1
v_call: TRBV4-1
j_call: TRBJ1-5
clone_size: NA
cdr3_nt: TGCGCCAGCAGCCAAGACCCAGGGACAGGGCCTCAGTTT
cdr3_aa: CASSQDPGTGPQF

d_call: TRBD2
v_call: TRBV5-1
j_call: TRBJ2-1
clone_size: NA
cdr3_nt: TGCGCCAGCAGCTCAAAAGGAAGCGGGGGGGCGTCGTACAATGAGCAGTTCTTC
cdr3_aa: CASSSKGSGGASYNEQFF

d_call: NA
v_call: TRBV11-3
j_call: TRBJ2-7
clone_size: few
cdr3_nt: TGTGCCAGCAGCTTAGGAACACAGGAACACTACGAGCAGTACTTC
cdr3_aa: CASSLGTQEHYEQYF

d_call: NA
v_call: TRBV9
j_call: TRBJ2-7
clone_size: NA
cdr3_nt: TGTGCCAGCAGCGTATTGGGTAGCTCCTACGAGCAGTACTTC
cdr3_aa: CASSVLGSSYEQYF

d_call: NA
v_call: TRBV5-1
j_call: TRBJ1-1
clone_size: few
cdr3_nt: TGCGCCAGCAGCCCGACCGGGGCTCCGGGCACTGAAGCTTTCTTT
cdr3_aa: CASSPTGAPGTEAFF

d_call: NA
v_call: TRBV27
j_call: TRBJ1-3
clone_size: NA
cdr3_nt: TGTGCCAGCAGTTTAGGGGGACACTCTGGAAACACCATATATTTT
cdr3_aa: CASSLGGHSGNTIYF

d_call: NA
v_call: TRBV25-1
j_call: TRBJ2-7
clone_size: few
cdr3_nt: TGTGCCAGCAGTGATAGGTGGAGCTACGAGCAGTACTTC
cdr3_aa: CASSDRWSYEQYF

d_call: TRBD2
v_call: TRBV20-1
j_call: TRBJ2-7
clone_size: NA
cdr3_nt: TGCAGTGCTAGAGCCCCGGGAGGGAGTTGGGAGCAGTACTTC
cdr3_aa: CSARAPGGSWEQYF

d_call: TRBD1
v_call: TRBV15
j_call: TRBJ2-6
clone_size: NA
cdr3_nt: TGTGCCACCAGCAGAGATCTTGGGACAGGCTACTCTGGGGCCAACGTCCTGACTTTC
cdr3_aa: CATSRDLGTGYSGANVLTF

d_call: TRBD1
v_call: TRBV19
j_call: TRBJ1-1
clone_size: NA
cdr3_nt: TGTGCCAGTTGGACAGGGGAGGAAGCTTTCTTT
cdr3_aa: CASWTGEEAFF

d_call: NA
v_call: TRBV7-6
j_call: TRBJ2-7
clone_size: NA
cdr3_nt: TGTGCCAGCAGCCTACGGCTAGCCCCCTACGAGCAGTACTTC
cdr3_aa: CASSLRLAPYEQYF

d_call: TRBD2
v_call: TRBV12-3/TRBV12-4
j_call: TRBJ2-2
clone_size: few
cdr3_nt: TGTGCCAGCAGTTTAGCCCTTCTGTTTAGCGGGGACAACACCGGGGAGCTGTTTTTT
cdr3_aa: CASSLALLFSGDNTGELFF

d_call: TRBD1
v_call: TRBV3-1
j_call: TRBJ1-1
clone_size: NA
cdr3_nt: TGTGCCAGCAGCCACCTACGACAGGGTCGAAGGGTCACTGAAGCTTTCTTT
cdr3_aa: CASSHLRQGRRVTEAFF

d_call: TRBD2
v_call: TRBV25-1
j_call: TRBJ2-1
clone_size: few
cdr3_nt: TGTGCCAGCAGTGTCTCTAGCGGGAGGGTGTCCAATGAGCAGTTCTTC
cdr3_aa: CASSVSSGRVSNEQFF

d_call: TRBD1
v_call: TRBV3-1
j_call: TRBJ1-2
clone_size: few
cdr3_nt: TGTGCCAGCAGCCAACTACCAGACAGGGGGATGGGCTACACCTTC
cdr3_aa: CASSQLPDRGMGYTF

d_call: TRBD2
v_call: TRBV7-2
j_call: TRBJ2-3
clone_size: few
cdr3_nt: TGTGCCAGCAGCTTAGGCCGGACTAGCGGGAGGCTCGGGTTGGATACGCAGTATTTT
cdr3_aa: CASSLGRTSGRLGLDTQYF

d_call: TRBD2
v_call: TRBV4-1
j_call: TRBJ2-7
clone_size: few
cdr3_nt: TGCGCCAGCAGCCAAGAGAGTGGCGGGGGGCTCGAGCAGTACTTC
cdr3_aa: CASSQESGGGLEQYF

d_call: NA
v_call: TRBV21-1
j_call: TRBJ1-1
clone_size: NA
cdr3_nt: TGTGCCAGCAGCAATAGCCACAGGGTCGGGAGGGTCACTGAAGCTTTCTTT
cdr3_aa: CASSNSHRVGRVTEAFF

d_call: NA
v_call: TRBV4-3
j_call: TRBJ1-1
clone_size: NA
cdr3_nt: TGCGCCAGCAGCCAAGACCGACAGCTAGCGAACACTGAAGCTTTCTTT
cdr3_aa: CASSQDRQLANTEAFF

d_call: NA
v_call: TRBV3-1
j_call: TRBJ2-5
clone_size: NA
cdr3_nt: TGTGCCAGCAGCCTAAGTGCCAGCGGGCTGCCCCAAGAGACCCAGTACTTC
cdr3_aa: CASSLSASGLPQETQYF

d_call: NA
v_call: TRBV15
j_call: TRBJ2-2
clone_size: once
cdr3_nt: TGTGCCACCAGCAGAGAGGTCGGGGAGCTGTTTTTT
cdr3_aa: CATSREVGELFF

d_call: NA
v_call: TRBV7-3
j_call: TRBJ2-7
clone_size: NA
cdr3_nt: TGTGCCAGCAGAGAAGGGAATACTGTGCAGTACTTC
cdr3_aa: CASREGNTVQYF

d_call: TRBD2
v_call: TRBV2
j_call: TRBJ2-3
clone_size: few
cdr3_nt: TGTGCCAGCAGTGAACACCTACTAGCGCGCACAGATACGCAGTATTTT
cdr3_aa: CASSEHLLARTDTQYF

d_call: NA
v_call: TRBV11-2
j_call: TRBJ2-5
clone_size: many
cdr3_nt: TGTGCCAGCAGCTTAGAAGGGACTCAAGAGACCCAGTACTTC
cdr3_aa: CASSLEGTQETQYF

d_call: TRBD2
v_call: TRBV5-5
j_call: TRBJ2-7
clone_size: NA
cdr3_nt: TGTGCCAGCAGCTTGGGAGCGGGGGGTATCTACGAGCAGTACTTC
cdr3_aa: CASSLGAGGIYEQYF

d_call: NA
v_call: TRBV7-8
j_call: TRBJ2-1
clone_size: few
cdr3_nt: TGTGCCAGCAATCTCCTCCTCCGGACGAATGAGCAGTTCTTC
cdr3_aa: CASNLLLRTNEQFF

d_call: NA
v_call: TRBV4-3
j_call: TRBJ1-1
clone_size: NA
cdr3_nt: TGCGCCAGCAGCCGAAAGGGTGCCACTGAAGCTTTCTTT
cdr3_aa: CASSRKGATEAFF

d_call: NA
v_call: TRBV7-9
j_call: TRBJ1-2
clone_size: NA
cdr3_nt: TGTGCCAGCAGCTTAGCGCCTTTGGGACAATTCTATGGCTACACCTTC
cdr3_aa: CASSLAPLGQFYGYTF

d_call: NA
v_call: TRBV24-1
j_call: TRBJ1-2
clone_size: few
cdr3_nt: TGTGCCACCAGTGACCGTCAACAAGATAACTATGGCTACACCTTC
cdr3_aa: CATSDRQQDNYGYTF

d_call: NA
v_call: TRBV6-6
j_call: TRBJ1-1
clone_size: few
cdr3_nt: TGTGCCAGCAGTTACTCGAGAGGGCTCACTGAAGCTTTCTTT
cdr3_aa: CASSYSRGLTEAFF

d_call: TRBD2
v_call: TRBV29-1
j_call: TRBJ2-7
clone_size: few
cdr3_nt: TGCAGCGTTGCCGGGACTAGCGGCCTGAGCTCCTACGAGCAGTACTTC
cdr3_aa: CSVAGTSGLSSYEQYF

d_call: TRBD2
v_call: TRBV3-1
j_call: TRBJ2-3
clone_size: few
cdr3_nt: TGTGCCAGCAGCCTCGTAGCGGGGGTGGATACGCAGTATTTT
cdr3_aa: CASSLVAGVDTQYF

d_call: TRBD2
v_call: TRBV5-1
j_call: TRBJ2-1
clone_size: NA
cdr3_nt: TGCGCCAGCAGCCTCACTAGCGGGGGGGCGAATGAGCAGTTCTTC
cdr3_aa: CASSLTSGGANEQFF

d_call: TRBD2
v_call: TRBV7-8
j_call: TRBJ2-7
clone_size: NA
cdr3_nt: TGTGCCAGCGCGATGGGGGCTAGCGGGAGTTTATACTACGAGCAGTACTTC
cdr3_aa: CASAMGASGSLYYEQYF

d_call: NA
v_call: TRBV5-1
j_call: TRBJ2-3
clone_size: NA
cdr3_nt: TGCGCCAGCAAGGATTACGTGGCAGATACGCAGTATTTT
cdr3_aa: CASKDYVADTQYF

d_call: TRBD2
v_call: TRBV11-3
j_call: TRBJ2-5
clone_size: NA
cdr3_nt: TGTGCCAGCAGCTTAGACCGGACTAGCGTATCTGAGACCCAGTACTTC
cdr3_aa: CASSLDRTSVSETQYF

d_call: TRBD1
v_call: TRBV11-2
j_call: TRBJ2-1
clone_size: NA
cdr3_nt: TGTGCCAGCAGCAAGGGACAGGGCGTTGAGCAGTTCTTC
cdr3_aa: CASSKGQGVEQFF

d_call: TRBD2
v_call: TRBV5-1
j_call: TRBJ2-7
clone_size: NA
cdr3_nt: TGCGCCAGCAGCTTGGGCGGGAGTACCAAGGCGGAGCAGTACTTC
cdr3_aa: CASSLGGSTKAEQYF

d_call: TRBD2
v_call: TRBV2
j_call: TRBJ2-2
clone_size: few
cdr3_nt: TGTGCCAGCAGTCTACGGACTAGGAACACCGGGGAGCTGTTTTTT
cdr3_aa: CASSLRTRNTGELFF

d_call: TRBD1
v_call: TRBV5-5
j_call: TRBJ2-1
clone_size: NA
cdr3_nt: TGTGCCAGCAGCTTGGAATGGGGACAGGGAGGCAATGAGCAGTTCTTC
cdr3_aa: CASSLEWGQGGNEQFF

d_call: TRBD1
v_call: TRBV24-1
j_call: TRBJ2-5
clone_size: NA
cdr3_nt: TGTGCCACCTCCGGCAGGGGGACCCAAGAGACCCAGTACTTC
cdr3_aa: CATSGRGTQETQYF

d_call: TRBD2
v_call: TRBV5-4
j_call: TRBJ2-1
clone_size: few
cdr3_nt: TGTGCCAGCAGATCAGCACCGTCTGGACTAGGCTACAATGAGCAGTTCTTC
cdr3_aa: CASRSAPSGLGYNEQFF

d_call: NA
v_call: TRBV4-2
j_call: TRBJ2-3
clone_size: few
cdr3_nt: TGTGCCAGCAGCCAAGTGACTACAGATACGCAGTATTTT
cdr3_aa: CASSQVTTDTQYF

d_call: TRBD1
v_call: TRBV4-3
j_call: TRBJ1-2
clone_size: NA
cdr3_nt: TGCGCCAGCAGCCAAGCCCGGGACAGGGCTTCTGTCTATGGCTACACCTTC
cdr3_aa: CASSQARDRASVYGYTF

d_call: NA
v_call: TRBV7-2
j_call: TRBJ2-7
clone_size: few
cdr3_nt: TGTGCCAGCAGCCGCGCCCGGGCAACCTACGAGCAGTACTTC
cdr3_aa: CASSRARATYEQYF

d_call: TRBD1
v_call: TRBV6-5
j_call: TRBJ2-3
clone_size: NA
cdr3_nt: TGTGCCAGCAGTTTCCCGACAGGGACGGGCACAGATACGCAGTATTTT
cdr3_aa: CASSFPTGTGTDTQYF

d_call: TRBD1
v_call: TRBV7-2
j_call: TRBJ2-1
clone_size: once
cdr3_nt: TGTGCCAGCAGCCCCGGGACAGGGGTTCGTTACAATGAGCAGTTCTTC
cdr3_aa: CASSPGTGVRYNEQFF

d_call: TRBD1
v_call: TRBV27
j_call: TRBJ2-2
clone_size: few
cdr3_nt: TGTGCCAGCAGGGCAGGGGGCAGGGTCACCGGGGAGCTGTTTTTT
cdr3_aa: CASRAGGRVTGELFF

d_call: TRBD1
v_call: TRBV6-5
j_call: TRBJ1-1
clone_size: NA
cdr3_nt: TGTGCCAGCGAGTCCGGACAGGTACTTCTTGGGGGCACTGAAGCTTTCTTT
cdr3_aa: CASESGQVLLGGTEAFF

d_call: NA
v_call: TRBV20-1
j_call: TRBJ1-2
clone_size: few
cdr3_nt: TGCAGTGCTCGACCATACCAGGGGTCCTATGGCTACACCTTC
cdr3_aa: CSARPYQGSYGYTF

d_call: NA
v_call: TRBV7-9
j_call: TRBJ1-3
clone_size: NA
cdr3_nt: TGTGCCAGCAGCTATAACCCAGGGTCTGGAAACACCATATATTTT
cdr3_aa: CASSYNPGSGNTIYF

d_call: NA
v_call: TRBV7-9
j_call: TRBJ2-1
clone_size: NA
cdr3_nt: TGTGCCAGCAGCTTAGCGCAGGAGAATGAGCAGTTCTTC
cdr3_aa: CASSLAQENEQFF

d_call: NA
v_call: TRBV4-3
j_call: TRBJ2-4
clone_size: few
cdr3_nt: TGCGCCAGCAGCCAAGGACCTTGGGGGGTGAACATTCAGTACTTC
cdr3_aa: CASSQGPWGVNIQYF

d_call: TRBD2
v_call: TRBV18
j_call: TRBJ2-7
clone_size: NA
cdr3_nt: TGTGCCAGCTCCCCCTCCTTTGGGGCGGGAGGGCCCACCTACGAGCAGTACTTC
cdr3_aa: CASSPSFGAGGPTYEQYF

d_call: NA
v_call: TRBV5-1
j_call: TRBJ1-6
clone_size: NA
cdr3_nt: TGCGCCAGCAGCTTGGTTTGGACTGACTCCTATAATTCACCCCTCCACTTT
cdr3_aa: CASSLVWTDSYNSPLHF

d_call: NA
v_call: TRBV15
j_call: TRBJ1-1
clone_size: few
cdr3_nt: TGTGCCACCAGCAGAGGAGCCAGGGGTGAAGCTTTCTTT
cdr3_aa: CATSRGARGEAFF